This T cell receptor beta chain was identified in a study of vaccination effects on CD4 cells after COVID-19. Sequencing used immunoSEQ multiplex PCR; TCRdb keeps in-frame clones, though not all of them. The sample gives tens of thousands of clones, 55% to 85% of which show up once; around 1.3% is in the top ten. Overall study findings and caveats: Infection-derived and vaccine-derived clones contracted markedly late after vaccination.

Antigen-specific CD4+ T cells expanded by the ViraFEST assay with viral peptide pools were then sequenced. After roughly 9 days in culture, the CD4+ T cells were isolated. Each participant was given two doses of one vaccine (BNT162b2 or mRNA-1273). Nucleocapsid antibodies were negative in the vaccine recipients, who had never had SARS-CoV-2 infection. Each well held 1.5 million to 2.5 million PBMC cultured with around 10 ug/ml peptides and 7.5 to 10 IU/ml IL-2. Cells had half their medium changed to IL-2 medium on days 3 and 7. The germline V and J ends were trimmed by 1 base and 8 bases, with 14 bases remaining between them. Germline V gene sequence: CDR1 SGHVS, CDR2 FNYEAQ. CDR3 length equals 15 residues. As concerns this clone: Its cognate antigen is unknown.

This material consisted of CD4+ T cells from PBMCs cultured with HCoV-229E spike peptides, taken after COVID-19 vaccination. The clonotype was recovered from a human donor who received a COVID-19 vaccine. V gene TRBV7-6 combines with J gene TRBJ2-2; D unclear. The CDR3 nucleotides are TGTGCCAGCAGCTTAGGGAGCGTGGCACAGGGGGAGCTGTTTTTT. Encoded protein: CASSLGSVAQGELFF.